This T cell receptor (beta chain) was captured in a study of T cells in tumors and immune-related adverse events (dated by TCRdb to the early 2020s). The label giving this sample's treatment or condition can be read as: nivolumab (PD-1 blockade) given before sampling. The DNeasy Blood and Tissue Kit was used to extract DNA from the formalin-fixed paraffin-embedded specimens. The TCR beta locus was amplified and sequenced with the immunoSEQ assay, yielding bulk TCR Vbeta CDR3 data. Processing in the source paper ran as follows. CDR3s were excluded if they were non-productive, were shorter than 7 amino acids, or did not start with C or end with F/W. Analysis was limited to specimens with at least 1000 reads, and clonotypes were defined at the amino acid level. Clonality was computed as 1 minus Pielou's evenness. Library sizes were equalized by abundance-weighted random subsampling with replacement, repeated 100 times to report 95% confidence intervals. The Morisita overlap index was used to quantify repertoire overlap, and for each specimen the top 40 clones were checked for overlap with the irAE. Here the immuneACCESS table is served through TCRdb, limited to in-frame sequences with V and J called. Missing clones are a known gap in these copies; in checked studies unresolved V genes cover under half, and the rest lacks a known reason. V and J calls plus clone size are reproduced from that table; the DNA served to infer D and trimming. In this sample the table shows around 4,200 clones, around 80% of which occur a single time. The ten largest clonotypes hold about a fifth of the sample.

As regards this clone: Which antigen it targets is not known. No base quality information exists; no much larger clone differs at one position.

CDR1 and CDR2, per the germline V gene, are SQVTM and ANQGSEA. The CDR3, from cysteine to phenylalanine, totals 12 residues. Kept here is only the CDR3 DNA, which spans 36 bases and is read in frame from base 1. The germline V and J ends show losses of 7 bases and 14 bases respectively, and no gene match explains 14 bases of the junction. The starting material was skin tissue, obtained from a patient treated with anti-PD-1 therapy. The chain joins TRBV29-1 to TRBJ2-3; TRBD2 matches 8 bases in the middle. The clonotype was recovered from a female donor with metastatic renal cell carcinoma. CDR3 loop: CSASIVRGEWYF. The DNA is as follows: TGCAGCGCCTCCATTGTGCGGGGGGAGTGGTATTTT.